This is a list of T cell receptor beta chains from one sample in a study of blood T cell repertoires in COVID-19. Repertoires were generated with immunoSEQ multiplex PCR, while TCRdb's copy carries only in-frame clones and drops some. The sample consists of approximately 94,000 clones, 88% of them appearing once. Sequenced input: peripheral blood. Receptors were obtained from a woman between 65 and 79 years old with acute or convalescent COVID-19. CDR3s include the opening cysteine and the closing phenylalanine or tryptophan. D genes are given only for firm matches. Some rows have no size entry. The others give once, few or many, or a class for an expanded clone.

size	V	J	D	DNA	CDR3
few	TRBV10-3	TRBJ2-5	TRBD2	TGTGCCATCAGTGACTCCGGACTAGGCCAAGAGACCCAGTACTTC	CAISDSGLGQETQYF
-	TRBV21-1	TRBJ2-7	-	TGTGCCAGCAGCAAAACGCTGGACCGGACTAGCGGGCGAAGCTACGAGCAGTACTTC	CASSKTLDRTSGRSYEQYF
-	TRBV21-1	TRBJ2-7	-	TGTGCCAGCAGCAACCGGGACAGCCCTCGTCCCGCCTACGAGCAGTACTTC	CASSNRDSPRPAYEQYF
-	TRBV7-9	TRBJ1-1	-	TGTGCCAGCGGCGGACAAACCCTGAACACTGAAGCTTTCTTT	CASGGQTLNTEAFF
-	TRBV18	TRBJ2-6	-	TGTGCCAGCTCACATTCCCAGGGGACCTCTGGGGCCAACGTCCTGACTTTC	CASSHSQGTSGANVLTF
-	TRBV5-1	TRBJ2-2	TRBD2	TGCGCCAGCAGCCCGCTAGCGGGAGGGGGAAACACCGGGGAGCTGTTTTTT	CASSPLAGGGNTGELFF
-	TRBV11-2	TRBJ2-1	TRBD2	TGTGCCAGCAACAAGGCACTAGCGGGAGGGCCTTCCTACAATGAGCAGTTCTTC	CASNKALAGGPSYNEQFF
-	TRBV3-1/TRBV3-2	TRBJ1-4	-	TGTGCCAGCAGCATACTGGGGGGGGGTAATGAAAAACTGTTTTTT	CASSILGGGNEKLFF
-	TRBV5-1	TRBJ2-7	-	TGCGCCAGCAGCTTCGGACAGCGCCCGGTGAACGAGCAGTACTTC	CASSFGQRPVNEQYF
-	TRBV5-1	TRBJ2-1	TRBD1	TGCGCCAGCAGCTACTCCGGGACAGGGGGCGTCTACAATGAGCAGTTCTTC	CASSYSGTGGVYNEQFF
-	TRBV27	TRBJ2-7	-	TGTGCCAGCAGTTTCTCCACTACCCACGAGCAGTACTTC	CASSFSTTHEQYF
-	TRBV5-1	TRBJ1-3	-	TGCGCCAGCAGCTTGGATCTGGGAAACACCATATATTTT	CASSLDLGNTIYF
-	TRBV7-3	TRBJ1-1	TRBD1	TGTGCCAGCAGCATCGCAGGGGGCAACACTGAAGCTTTCTTT	CASSIAGGNTEAFF
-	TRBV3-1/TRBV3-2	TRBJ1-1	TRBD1	TGTGCCAGCAGCCCAGGGACAGGGCACACTGAAGCTTTCTTT	CASSPGTGHTEAFF
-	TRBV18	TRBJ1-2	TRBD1	TGTGCCAGCTCACCGCCTGGGACAGGGGGCTTAAACTATGGCTACACCTTC	CASSPPGTGGLNYGYTF
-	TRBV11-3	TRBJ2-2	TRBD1	TGTGCCAGCAGCCCTAGGGGCCGGGACAGGGTAACTGGGGAGCTGTTTTTT	CASSPRGRDRVTGELFF
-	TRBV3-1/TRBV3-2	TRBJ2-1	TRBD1	TGTGCCAGCAGACCCGGGACAGGCCACAATGAGCAGTTCTTC	CASRPGTGHNEQFF
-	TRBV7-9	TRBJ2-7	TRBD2	TGTGCCAGCAGCCCTCCTAGCGGGGGGGCACACGAGCAGTACTTC	CASSPPSGGAHEQYF
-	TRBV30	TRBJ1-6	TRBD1	TGTGCCTGGAGTCAAGGACAGGGTTATTCACCCCTCCACTTT	CAWSQGQGYSPLHF
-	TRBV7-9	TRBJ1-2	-	TGTGCCAGCAGCTTTTCCACAGACCTCCCTAACTATGGCTACACCTTC	CASSFSTDLPNYGYTF
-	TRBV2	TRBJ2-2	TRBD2	TGTGCCAGCAGTGAAAGCGGGAGGGTCTCCGGGGAGCTGTTTTTT	CASSESGRVSGELFF
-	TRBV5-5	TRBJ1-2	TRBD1	TGTGCCAGCAGCACCCTGCAGGACAGGGGAGGCGGCTACACCTTC	CASSTLQDRGGGYTF
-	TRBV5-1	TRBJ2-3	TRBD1	TGCGCCAGCAGCTACGGGACAGGGGGTTCCACAGATACGCAGTATTTT	CASSYGTGGSTDTQYF
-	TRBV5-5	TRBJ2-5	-	TGTGCCAGCAGCTTGGCAATGGGAGGGACCCAGTACTTC	CASSLAMGGTQYF
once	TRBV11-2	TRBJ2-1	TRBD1	TGTGCCAGCAGCATCGGACAGGGTAATGAGCAGTTCTTC	CASSIGQGNEQFF
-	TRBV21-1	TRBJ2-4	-	TGTGCCATTAAGACTAGCCGACACAAAAACATTCAGTACTTC	CAIKTSRHKNIQYF
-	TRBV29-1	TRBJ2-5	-	TGCAGCGCGATAAGGGGGGGACTTGGGGAGACCCAGTACTTC	CSAIRGGLGETQYF
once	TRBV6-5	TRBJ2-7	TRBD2	TGTGCCAGCACCCCTAGCGGGTACGAGCAGTACTTC	CASTPSGYEQYF
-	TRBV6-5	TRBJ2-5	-	TGTGCCAGCAATAAAAAAGCGGAAGCCCAAGAGACCCAGTACTTC	CASNKKAEAQETQYF
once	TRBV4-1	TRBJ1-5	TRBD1	TGCGCCAGCAGCCAAGATGATCTGGACAGGGGGCTCTTCGTCAGCAATCAGCCCCAGCATTTT	CASSQDDLDRGLFVSNQPQHF
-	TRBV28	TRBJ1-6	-	TGTGCCAGCTCGTTACAATTAAATTCCTATAATTCACCCCTCCACTTT	CASSLQLNSYNSPLHF
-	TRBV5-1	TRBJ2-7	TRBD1	TGCGCCAGCAGCTTGTTCACAGGGGGCTCCTACGAGCAGTACTTC	CASSLFTGGSYEQYF
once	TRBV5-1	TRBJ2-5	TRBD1	TGCGCCAGCAGCTTGGACTCGGGACAGGGGGCAAAGACCCAGTACTTC	CASSLDSGQGAKTQYF
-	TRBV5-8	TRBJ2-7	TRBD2	TGTGCCAGCAGCTGGGGGGGACGGGCCGGCGAGCAGTACTTC	CASSWGGRAGEQYF
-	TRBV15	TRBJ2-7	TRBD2	TGTGCCACCAGCAGAGGCGGGAGCTACGAGCAGTACTTC	CATSRGGSYEQYF
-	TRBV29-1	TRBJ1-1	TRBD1	TGCAGCGTGAAGACAGGGAGCACTGAAGCTTTCTTT	CSVKTGSTEAFF
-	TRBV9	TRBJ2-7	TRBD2	TGTGCCAGCAGCCCAGATGCTAGCGGGAGGAACGAGCAGTACTTC	CASSPDASGRNEQYF
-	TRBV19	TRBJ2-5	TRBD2	TGTGCCAGTAGTATAAGGGAGGGTCTTGTGACCCAGTACTTC	CASSIREGLVTQYF
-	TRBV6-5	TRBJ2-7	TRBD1	TGTGCCAGCAGGGGACCAGGGGGCCTCTCCTACGAGCAGTACTTC	CASRGPGGLSYEQYF
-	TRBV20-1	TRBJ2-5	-	TGCAGTGCTAGCTATGAAGAGACCCAGTACTTC	CSASYEETQYF
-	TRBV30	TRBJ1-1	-	TGTGCCTGGAGCAGTGATTTGAACACTGAAGCTTTCTTT	CAWSSDLNTEAFF
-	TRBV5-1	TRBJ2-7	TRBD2	TGCGCCAGCACCGGGACTACGAGCTCCTACGAGCAGTACTTC	CASTGTTSSYEQYF
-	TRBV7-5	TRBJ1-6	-	-	CVRSFARGIHSPLHF
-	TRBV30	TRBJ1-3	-	TGTGCCTGGAACTTGGGTTTGGGAGGGCAAGGAAACACCATATATTTT	CAWNLGLGGQGNTIYF
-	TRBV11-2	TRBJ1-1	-	TGTGCCAGCAGCTTGCCGGGGGGTAAAGCTTTCTTT	CASSLPGGKAFF
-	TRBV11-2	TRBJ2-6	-	TGTGCCAGCAGCAAACAGGGTGCAGGGGCCAACGTCCTGACTTTC	CASSKQGAGANVLTF
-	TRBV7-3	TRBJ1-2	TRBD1	TGTGCCAGCAGCCTCCAGACAGGGGATGGCTACACCTTC	CASSLQTGDGYTF
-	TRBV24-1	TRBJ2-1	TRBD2	TGTGCCACCAGTGACCTAGTAGCGGGGGGTGGCAATGAGCAGTTCTTC	CATSDLVAGGGNEQFF
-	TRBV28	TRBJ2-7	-	TGTGCCAGCAGCCCGGGACAGGGTGGACTAGCGGTCTTC	CASSPGQGGLAVF
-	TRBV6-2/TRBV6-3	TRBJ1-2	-	TGTGCCAGCAGCCAAGGAACAGGGAACTATGGCTACACCTTC	CASSQGTGNYGYTF
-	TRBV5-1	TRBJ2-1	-	TGCGCCAGTCTTAGCGCCGACTCCTACAATGAGCAGTTCTTC	CASLSADSYNEQFF
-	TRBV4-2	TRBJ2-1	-	TGTGCCAGCGGAGACAGGGATAAGACTAGTGAGCAGTTCTTC	CASGDRDKTSEQFF
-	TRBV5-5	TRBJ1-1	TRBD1	TGTGCCAGCAGCTTAGGGACAGGCTCGGACCTGAACACTGAAGCTTTCTTT	CASSLGTGSDLNTEAFF
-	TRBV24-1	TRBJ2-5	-	TGTGCCACCAAGAGGAGGCGGGAACCCCGTCAGGAGACCCAGTACTTC	CATKRRREPRQETQYF